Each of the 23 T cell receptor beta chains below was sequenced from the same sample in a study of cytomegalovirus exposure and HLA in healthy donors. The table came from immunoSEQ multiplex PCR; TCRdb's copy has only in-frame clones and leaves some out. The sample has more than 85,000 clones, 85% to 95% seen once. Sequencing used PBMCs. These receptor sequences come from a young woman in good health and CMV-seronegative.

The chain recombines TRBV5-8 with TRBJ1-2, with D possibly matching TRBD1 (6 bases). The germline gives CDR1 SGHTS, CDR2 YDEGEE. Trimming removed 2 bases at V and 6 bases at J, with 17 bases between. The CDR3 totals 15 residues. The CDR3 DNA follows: TGTGCCAGCAGCTTTACACACAGGGAATCGGATGGCTACACCTTC. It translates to CASSFTHRESDGYTF.

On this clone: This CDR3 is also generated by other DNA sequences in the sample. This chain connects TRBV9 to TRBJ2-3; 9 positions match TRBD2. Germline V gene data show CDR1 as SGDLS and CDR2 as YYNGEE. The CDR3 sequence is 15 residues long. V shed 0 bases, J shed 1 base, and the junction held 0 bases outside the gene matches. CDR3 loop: CASSVGTSGTDTQYF. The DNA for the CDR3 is TGTGCCAGCAGCGTAGGGACTAGCGGCACAGATACGCAGTATTTT.

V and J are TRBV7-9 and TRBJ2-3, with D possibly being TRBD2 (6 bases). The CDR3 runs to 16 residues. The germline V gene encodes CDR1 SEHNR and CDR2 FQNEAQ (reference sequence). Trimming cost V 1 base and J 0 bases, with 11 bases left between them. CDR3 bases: TGTGCCAGCAGCTTAGACTGGGAGGTTAGCACAGATACGCAGTATTTT. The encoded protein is CASSLDWEVSTDTQYF.

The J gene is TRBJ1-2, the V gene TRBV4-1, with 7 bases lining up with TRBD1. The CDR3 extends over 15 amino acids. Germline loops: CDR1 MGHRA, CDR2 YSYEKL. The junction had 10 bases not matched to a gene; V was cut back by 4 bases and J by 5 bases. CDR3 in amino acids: CASSRDRAGLYGYTF. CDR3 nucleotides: TGCGCCAGCAGCCGAGACAGGGCCGGGTTGTATGGCTACACCTTC.

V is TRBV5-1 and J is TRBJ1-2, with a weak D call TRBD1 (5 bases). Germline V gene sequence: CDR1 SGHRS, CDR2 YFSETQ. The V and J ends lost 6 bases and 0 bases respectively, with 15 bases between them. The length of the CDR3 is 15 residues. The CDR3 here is CASTPRGFANYGYTF. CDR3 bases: TGCGCCAGCACACCTAGGGGCTTTGCTAACTATGGCTACACCTTC.

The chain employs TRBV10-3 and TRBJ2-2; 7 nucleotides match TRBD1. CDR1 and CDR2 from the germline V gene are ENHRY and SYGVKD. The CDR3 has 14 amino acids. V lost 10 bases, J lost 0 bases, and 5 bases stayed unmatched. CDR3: CATQQGTNTGELFF. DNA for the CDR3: TGTGCCACGCAACAGGGGACGAACACCGGGGAGCTGTTTTTT.

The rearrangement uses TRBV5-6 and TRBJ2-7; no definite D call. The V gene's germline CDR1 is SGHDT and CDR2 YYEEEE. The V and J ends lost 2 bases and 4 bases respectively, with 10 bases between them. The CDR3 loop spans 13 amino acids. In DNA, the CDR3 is TGTGCCAGCAGCTTCCGACATCTATACGAGCAGTACTTC. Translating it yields CASSFRHLYEQYF.

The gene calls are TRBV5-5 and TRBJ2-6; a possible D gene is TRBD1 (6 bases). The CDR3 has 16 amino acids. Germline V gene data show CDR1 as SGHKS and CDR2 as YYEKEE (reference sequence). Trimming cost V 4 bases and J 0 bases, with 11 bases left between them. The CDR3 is CASSEDRSSGANVLTF. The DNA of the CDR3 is TGTGCCAGCAGCGAGGACAGAAGCTCTGGGGCCAACGTCCTGACTTTC. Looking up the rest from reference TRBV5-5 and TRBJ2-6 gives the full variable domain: DAGVTQSPTHLIKTRGQQVTLRCSPISGHKSVSWYQQVLGQGPQFIFQYYEKEERGRGNFPDRFSARQFPNYSSELNVNALLLGDSALYLCASSEDRSSGANVLTFGAGSRLTVL.

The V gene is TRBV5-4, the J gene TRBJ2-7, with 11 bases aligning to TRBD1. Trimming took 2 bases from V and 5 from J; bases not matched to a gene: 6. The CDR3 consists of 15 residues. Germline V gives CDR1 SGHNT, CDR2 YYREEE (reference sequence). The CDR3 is CASSFRTGGVHEQYF. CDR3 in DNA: TGTGCCAGCAGCTTTAGGACAGGGGGCGTCCACGAGCAGTACTTC.

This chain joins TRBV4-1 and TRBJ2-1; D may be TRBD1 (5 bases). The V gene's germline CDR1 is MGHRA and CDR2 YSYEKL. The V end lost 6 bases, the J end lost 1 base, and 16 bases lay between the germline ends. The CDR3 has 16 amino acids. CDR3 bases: TGCGCCAGCAGTCCTAGGGGCCTGGGGTCCTACAATGAGCAGTTCTTC. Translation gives CASSPRGLGSYNEQFF.

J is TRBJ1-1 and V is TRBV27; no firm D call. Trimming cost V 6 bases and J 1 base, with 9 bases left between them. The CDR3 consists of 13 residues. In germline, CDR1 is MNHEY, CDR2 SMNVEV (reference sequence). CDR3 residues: CASSVGRNTEAFF. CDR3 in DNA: TGTGCCAGCAGCGTGGGGAGGAACACTGAAGCTTTCTTT.

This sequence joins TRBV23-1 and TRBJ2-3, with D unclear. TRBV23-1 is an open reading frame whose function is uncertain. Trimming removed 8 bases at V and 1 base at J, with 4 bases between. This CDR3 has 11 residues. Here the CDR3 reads CASLRTDTQYF. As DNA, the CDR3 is TGCGCCAGCCTTCGCACAGATACGCAGTATTTT.

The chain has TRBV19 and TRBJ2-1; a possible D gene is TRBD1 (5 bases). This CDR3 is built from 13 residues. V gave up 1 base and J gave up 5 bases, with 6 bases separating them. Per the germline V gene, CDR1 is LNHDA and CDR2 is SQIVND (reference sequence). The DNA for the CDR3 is TGTGCCAGTAGTATAGGGACAAACAATGAGCAGTTCTTC. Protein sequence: CASSIGTNNEQFF.

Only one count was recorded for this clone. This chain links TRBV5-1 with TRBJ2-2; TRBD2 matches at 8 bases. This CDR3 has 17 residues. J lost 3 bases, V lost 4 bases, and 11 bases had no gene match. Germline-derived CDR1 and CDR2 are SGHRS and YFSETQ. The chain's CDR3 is CASSGGLRSGDTGELFF. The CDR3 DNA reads TGCGCCAGCAGCGGCGGACTACGTAGCGGGGACACCGGGGAGCTGTTTTTT.

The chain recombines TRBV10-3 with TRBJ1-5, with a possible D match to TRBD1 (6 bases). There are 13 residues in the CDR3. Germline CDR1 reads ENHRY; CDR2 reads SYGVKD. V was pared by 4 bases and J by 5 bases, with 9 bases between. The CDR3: CAISVDSYQPQHF. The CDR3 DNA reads TGTGCCATCAGTGTGGACAGTTATCAGCCCCAGCATTTT.

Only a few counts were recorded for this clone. CDR3 bases: TGTGCCAGCAGTGGGGGTACAGGCGACACAGATACGCAGTATTTT. It codes for CASSGGTGDTDTQYF. The chain has TRBV6-4 and TRBJ2-3, with a weak D call TRBD1 (5 bases). V was cut by 4 bases and J by 2 bases, with 13 bases left in between. In germline, CDR1 is MRHNA, CDR2 SNTAGT. This CDR3 has 15 amino acids.

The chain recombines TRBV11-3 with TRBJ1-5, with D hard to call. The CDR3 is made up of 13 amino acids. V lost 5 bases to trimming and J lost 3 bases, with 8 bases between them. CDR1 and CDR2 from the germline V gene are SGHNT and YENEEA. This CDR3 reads CASSLTSNQPQHF. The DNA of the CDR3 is TGTGCCAGCAGCCTAACGTCCAATCAGCCCCAGCATTTT.

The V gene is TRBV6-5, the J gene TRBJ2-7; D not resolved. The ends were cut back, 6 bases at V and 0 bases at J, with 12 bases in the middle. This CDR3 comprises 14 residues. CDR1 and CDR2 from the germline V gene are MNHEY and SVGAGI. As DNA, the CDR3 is TGTGCCAGCAGCTTACTGAGGAGCTCCTACGAGCAGTACTTC. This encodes CASSLLRSSYEQYF.

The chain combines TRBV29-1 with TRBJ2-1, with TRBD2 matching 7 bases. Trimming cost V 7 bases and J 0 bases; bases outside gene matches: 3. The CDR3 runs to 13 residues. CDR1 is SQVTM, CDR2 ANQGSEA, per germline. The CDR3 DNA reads TGCAGCGCCGGGGACTACTCCTACAATGAGCAGTTCTTC. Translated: CSAGDYSYNEQFF.

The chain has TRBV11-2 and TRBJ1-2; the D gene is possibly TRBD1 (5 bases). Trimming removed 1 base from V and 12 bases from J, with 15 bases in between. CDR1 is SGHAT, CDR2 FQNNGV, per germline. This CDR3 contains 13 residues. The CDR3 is CASSLGGRVGNTF. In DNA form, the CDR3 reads TGTGCCAGCAGCTTAGGTGGCAGGGTTGGAAACACCTTC.

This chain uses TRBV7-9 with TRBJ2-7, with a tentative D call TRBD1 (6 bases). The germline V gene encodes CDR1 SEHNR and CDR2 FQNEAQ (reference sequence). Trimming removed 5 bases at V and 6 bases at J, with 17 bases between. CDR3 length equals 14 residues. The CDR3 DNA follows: TGTGCCAGCAGCCGGGCAGGGGAGTTGACCGAGCAGTACTTC. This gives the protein CASSRAGELTEQYF.

CDR3 coding DNA: TGTGCCAGCAGCTTAAGAATGCAGGGGGCACATAATTCACCCCTCCACTTT. It encodes CASSLRMQGAHNSPLHF. V usage is TRBV11-3 and J usage is TRBJ1-6, with 8 bases fitting TRBD1. The CDR3 spans 17 residues. The V gene's germline CDR1 is SGHNT and CDR2 YENEEA. The junction had 8 bases not matched to a gene; V was cut back by 2 bases and J by 5 bases. The variable domain in full, completed from reference TRBV11-3 and TRBJ1-6, reads EAGVVQSPRYKIIEKKQPVAFWCNPISGHNTLYWYLQNLGQGPELLIRYENEEAVDDSQLPKDRFSAERLKGVDSTLKIQPAELGDSAVYLCASSLRMQGAHNSPLHFGNGTRLTVT.

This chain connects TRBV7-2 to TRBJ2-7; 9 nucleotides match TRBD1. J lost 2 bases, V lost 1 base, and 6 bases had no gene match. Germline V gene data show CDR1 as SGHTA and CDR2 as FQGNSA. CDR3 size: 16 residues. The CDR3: CASSLVEGQGAYEQYF. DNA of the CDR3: TGTGCCAGCAGCTTAGTGGAGGGACAGGGAGCCTACGAGCAGTACTTC.